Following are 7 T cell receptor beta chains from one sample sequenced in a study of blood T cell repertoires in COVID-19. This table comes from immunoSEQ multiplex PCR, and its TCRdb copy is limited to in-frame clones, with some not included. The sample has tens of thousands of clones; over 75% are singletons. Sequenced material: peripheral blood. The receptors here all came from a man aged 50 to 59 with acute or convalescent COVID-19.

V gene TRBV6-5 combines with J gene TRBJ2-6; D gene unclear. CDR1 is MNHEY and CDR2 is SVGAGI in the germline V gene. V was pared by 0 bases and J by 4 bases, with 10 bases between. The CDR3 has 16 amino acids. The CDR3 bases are TGTGCCAGCAGTTACTCAGGTCGCAGGGGGGCCAACGTCCTGACTTTC. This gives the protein CASSYSGRRGANVLTF.

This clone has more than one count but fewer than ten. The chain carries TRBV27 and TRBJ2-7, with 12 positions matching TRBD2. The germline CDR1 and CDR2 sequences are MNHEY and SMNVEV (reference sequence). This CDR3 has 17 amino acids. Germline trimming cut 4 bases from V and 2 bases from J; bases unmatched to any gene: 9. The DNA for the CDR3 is TGTGCCAGCAGTTCCCGACTAGCGGGGGCGAGAACCTACGAGCAGTACTTC. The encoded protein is CASSSRLAGARTYEQYF.

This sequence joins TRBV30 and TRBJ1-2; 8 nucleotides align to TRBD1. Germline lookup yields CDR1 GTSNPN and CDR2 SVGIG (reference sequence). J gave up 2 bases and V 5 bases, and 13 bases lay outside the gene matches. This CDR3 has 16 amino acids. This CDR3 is CAWGRQGNYGNYGYTF. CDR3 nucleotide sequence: TGTGCCTGGGGGCGACAGGGGAACTACGGAAACTATGGCTACACCTTC.

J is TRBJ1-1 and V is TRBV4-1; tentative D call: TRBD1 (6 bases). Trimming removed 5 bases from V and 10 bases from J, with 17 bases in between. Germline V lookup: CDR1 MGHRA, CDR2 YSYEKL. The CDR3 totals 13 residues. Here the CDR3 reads CASSEIVGGRAFF. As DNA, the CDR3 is TGCGCCAGCAGCGAAATCGTCGGGGGGCGAGCTTTCTTT.

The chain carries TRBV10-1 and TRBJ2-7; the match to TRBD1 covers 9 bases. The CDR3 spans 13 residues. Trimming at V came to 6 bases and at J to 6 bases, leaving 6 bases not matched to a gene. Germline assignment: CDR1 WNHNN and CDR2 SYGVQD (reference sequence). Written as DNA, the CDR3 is TGCGCCAGCAGCAGACAGGGGGAAGGCGAGCAGTACTTC. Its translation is CASSRQGEGEQYF.

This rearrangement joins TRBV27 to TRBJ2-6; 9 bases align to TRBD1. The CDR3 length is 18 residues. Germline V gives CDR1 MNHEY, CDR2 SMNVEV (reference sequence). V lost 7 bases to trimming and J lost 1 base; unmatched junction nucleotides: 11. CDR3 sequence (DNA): TGTGCCAGCAAGGAATGGGGACAGGGAGTATCTGGGGCCAACGTCCTGACTTTC. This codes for CASKEWGQGVSGANVLTF. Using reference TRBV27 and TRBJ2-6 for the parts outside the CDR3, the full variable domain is EAQVTQNPRYLITVTGKKLTVTCSQNMNHEYMSWYRQDPGLGLRQIYYSMNVEVTDKGDVPEGYKVSRKEKRNFPLILESPSPNQTSLYFCASKEWGQGVSGANVLTFGAGSRLTVL.

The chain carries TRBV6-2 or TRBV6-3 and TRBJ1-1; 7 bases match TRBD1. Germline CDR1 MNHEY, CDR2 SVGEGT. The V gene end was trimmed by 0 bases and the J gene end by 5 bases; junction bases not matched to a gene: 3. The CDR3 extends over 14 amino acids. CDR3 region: CASSYSSRGTEAFF. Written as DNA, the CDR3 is TGTGCCAGCAGTTACTCGTCCAGGGGGACTGAAGCTTTCTTT.